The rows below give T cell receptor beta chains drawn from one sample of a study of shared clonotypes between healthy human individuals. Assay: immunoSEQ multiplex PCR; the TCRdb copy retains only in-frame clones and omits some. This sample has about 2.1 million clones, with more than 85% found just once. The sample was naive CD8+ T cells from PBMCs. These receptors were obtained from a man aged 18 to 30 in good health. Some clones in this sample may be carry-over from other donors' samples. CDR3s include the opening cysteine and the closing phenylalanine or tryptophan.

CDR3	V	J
CASSLRQGNEQFF	TRBV5-6	TRBJ2-1
CASPEQYF	TRBV7-9	TRBJ2-7
CSVAPSSGSSYEQYF	TRBV29-1	TRBJ2-7
CASSLDGFGLEQYF	TRBV5-1	TRBJ2-7
CASSSTGGSEKLFF	TRBV5-1	TRBJ1-4
CAILSARHDEKLFF	TRBV2	TRBJ1-4
CASSRTRVNEQFF	TRBV7-2	TRBJ2-1
CASRDRGTGNTIYF	TRBV27	TRBJ1-3
CASSLDSYEQYF	TRBV6-5	TRBJ2-7
CSVEGGTRLYNEQFF	TRBV29-1	TRBJ2-1
CASSIGLAGDEQFF	TRBV19	TRBJ2-1
CASSFDASGRNEQFF	TRBV19	TRBJ2-1
CASSRTGDEAFF	TRBV4-1	TRBJ1-1
CAIVGTGEERNEKLFF	TRBV2	TRBJ1-4
CASSLARVPYEQYF	TRBV11-1	TRBJ2-7
CASRSGHQNYGYTF	TRBV28	TRBJ1-2
CASSFDTENQPQHF	TRBV19	TRBJ1-5
CASRQGAGEAFF	TRBV7-9	TRBJ1-1
CASSNGRPDTQYF	TRBV7-6	TRBJ2-3
CASSIPLAGGQNEQFF	TRBV19	TRBJ2-1
CASSGGAGGRSWDTEAFF	TRBV18	TRBJ1-1
CASSQAAASNQPQHF	TRBV4-1	TRBJ1-5
CASSVAELAGHQETQYF	TRBV9	TRBJ2-5
CASSDPVKSGYTF	TRBV25-1	TRBJ1-2
CASSQRFSNQPQHF	TRBV28	TRBJ1-5
CASSGLRAGVEAFF	TRBV7-2	TRBJ1-1
CASSSKDRVKETQYF	TRBV11-2	TRBJ2-5
CASSWVGSNQPQHF	TRBV28	TRBJ1-5
CASSFSGRVYNEQFF	TRBV7-2	TRBJ2-1
CASSPPDQGASYEQYF	TRBV18	TRBJ2-7
CASSFPGLGYEQYF	TRBV28	TRBJ2-7
CSVVAGGPVNEQFF	TRBV29-1	TRBJ2-1
CASSNRDRVYGYTF	TRBV7-2	TRBJ1-2
CASSRGHKETQYF	TRBV14	TRBJ2-5
CASSFSPRLAGYLTGELFF	TRBV5-8	TRBJ2-2
CASSERTYYNEQFF	TRBV2	TRBJ2-1
CASSLAPEGHGYTF	TRBV7-2	TRBJ1-2
CASRGTGGRVEKLFF	TRBV4-1	TRBJ1-4
CASSTSGRAHTGELFF	TRBV9	TRBJ2-2
CASSVSGTGTHEQYF	TRBV9	TRBJ2-7
CASGLGSGTEAFF	TRBV12-5	TRBJ1-1
CASSLAPGPTSYEQYF	TRBV7-6	TRBJ2-7
CASSMDRNSYEQYF	TRBV11-2	TRBJ2-7
CATKAQIPFGMNTGELFF	TRBV7-2	TRBJ2-2
CAITDRDSPSPSGANVLTF	TRBV10-3	TRBJ2-6
CAWRPGTSGRADEQYF	TRBV30	TRBJ2-7
CASSIRGGDGEQFF	TRBV28	TRBJ2-1
CASSLWGGSGDTQYF	TRBV28	TRBJ2-3
CATSGGGGSSYNEQFF	TRBV15	TRBJ2-1
CASSALSGRVTGELFF	TRBV7-3	TRBJ2-2
CASSLEFTNEQFF	TRBV7-3	TRBJ2-1
CASSHPGLAGLNEQFF	TRBV2	TRBJ2-1
CASSRRVTATAVEQYF	TRBV7-2	TRBJ2-7
CASSVRDNTYEQYF	TRBV9	TRBJ2-7
CASSLSAGSSQETQYF	TRBV27	TRBJ2-5
CASSEGTPYEQYF	TRBV19	TRBJ2-7
CASSGGVGVGQPQHF	TRBV27	TRBJ1-5